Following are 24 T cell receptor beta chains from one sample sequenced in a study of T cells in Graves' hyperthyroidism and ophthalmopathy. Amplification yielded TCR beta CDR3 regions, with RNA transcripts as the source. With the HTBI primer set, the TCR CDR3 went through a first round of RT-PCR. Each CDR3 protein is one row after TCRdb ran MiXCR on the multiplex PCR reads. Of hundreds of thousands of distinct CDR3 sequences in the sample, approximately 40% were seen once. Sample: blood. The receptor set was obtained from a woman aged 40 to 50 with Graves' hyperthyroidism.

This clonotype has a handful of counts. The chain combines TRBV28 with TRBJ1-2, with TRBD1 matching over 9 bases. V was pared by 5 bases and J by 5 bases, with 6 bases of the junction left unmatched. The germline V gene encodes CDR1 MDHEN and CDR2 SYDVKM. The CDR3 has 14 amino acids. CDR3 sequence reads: CASSPIGTGYGYTF. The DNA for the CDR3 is TGTGCCAGCAGTCCAATCGGGACAGGGTATGGCTACACCTTC.

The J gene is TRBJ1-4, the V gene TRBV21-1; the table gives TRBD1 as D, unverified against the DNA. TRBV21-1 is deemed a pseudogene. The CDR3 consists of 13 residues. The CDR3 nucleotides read TGTGCCAGCAGCCCCAGGGAAAGTGAAAAACTGGTTTTT. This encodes CASSPRESEKLVF.

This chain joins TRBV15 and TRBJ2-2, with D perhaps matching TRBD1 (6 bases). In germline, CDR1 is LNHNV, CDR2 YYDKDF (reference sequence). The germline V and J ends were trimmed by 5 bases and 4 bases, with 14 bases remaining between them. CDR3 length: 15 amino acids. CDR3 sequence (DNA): TGTGCCACCAGCTCTCAGGGACAACGCACCGGGGAGCTGTTTTTT. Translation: CATSSQGQRTGELFF.

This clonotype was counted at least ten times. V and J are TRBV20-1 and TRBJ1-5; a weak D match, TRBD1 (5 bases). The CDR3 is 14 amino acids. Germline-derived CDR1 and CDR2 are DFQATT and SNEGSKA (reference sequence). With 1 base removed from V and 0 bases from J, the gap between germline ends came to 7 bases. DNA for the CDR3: TGCAGTGCTAGAGTGACAGTTAGCAATCAGCCCCAGCATTTT. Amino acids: CSARVTVSNQPQHF.

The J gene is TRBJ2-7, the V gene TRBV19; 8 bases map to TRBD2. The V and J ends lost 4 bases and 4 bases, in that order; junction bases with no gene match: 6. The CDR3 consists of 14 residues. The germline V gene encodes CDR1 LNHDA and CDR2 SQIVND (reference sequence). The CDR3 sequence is CASSSQAGVYEQYF. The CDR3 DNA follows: TGTGCCAGTAGTAGCCAAGCGGGAGTGTACGAGCAGTACTTC.

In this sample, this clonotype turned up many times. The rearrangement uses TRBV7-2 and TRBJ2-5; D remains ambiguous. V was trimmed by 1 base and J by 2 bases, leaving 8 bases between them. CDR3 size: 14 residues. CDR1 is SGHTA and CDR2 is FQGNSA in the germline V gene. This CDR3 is CASSLVGMQETQYF. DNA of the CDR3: TGTGCCAGCAGCTTAGTTGGGATGCAAGAGACCCAGTACTTC.

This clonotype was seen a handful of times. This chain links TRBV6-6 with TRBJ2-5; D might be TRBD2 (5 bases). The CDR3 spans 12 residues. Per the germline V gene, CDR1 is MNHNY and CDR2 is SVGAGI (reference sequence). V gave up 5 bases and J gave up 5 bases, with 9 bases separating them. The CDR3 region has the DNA TGTGCCAGCAGTAAGGGAGTGGAGACCCAGTACTTC. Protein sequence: CASSKGVETQYF.

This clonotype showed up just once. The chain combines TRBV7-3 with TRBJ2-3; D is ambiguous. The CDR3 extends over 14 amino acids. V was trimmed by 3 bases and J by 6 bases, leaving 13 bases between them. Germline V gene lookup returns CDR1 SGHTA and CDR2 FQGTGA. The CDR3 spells CASSFLGLSDTQYF. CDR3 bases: TGTGCCAGCAGCTTTTTGGGGTTATCGGATACGCAGTATTTT.

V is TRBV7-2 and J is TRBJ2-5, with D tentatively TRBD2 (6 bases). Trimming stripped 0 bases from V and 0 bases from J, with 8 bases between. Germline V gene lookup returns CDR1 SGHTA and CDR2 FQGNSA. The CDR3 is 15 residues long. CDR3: CASSLAWGDQETQYF. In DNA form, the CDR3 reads TGTGCCAGCAGCTTAGCGTGGGGGGACCAAGAGACCCAGTACTTC. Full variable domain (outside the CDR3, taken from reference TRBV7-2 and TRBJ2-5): GAGVSQSPSNKVTEKGKDVELRCDPISGHTALYWYRQSLGQGLEFLIYFQGNSAPDKSGLPSDRFSAERTGGSVSTLTIQRTQQEDSAVYLCASSLAWGDQETQYFGPGTRLLVL.

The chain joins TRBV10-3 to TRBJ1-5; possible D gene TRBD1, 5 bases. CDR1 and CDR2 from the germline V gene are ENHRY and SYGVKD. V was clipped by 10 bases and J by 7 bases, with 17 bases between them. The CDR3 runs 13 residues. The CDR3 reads CASCQRGDQPQHF. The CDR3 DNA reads TGTGCCAGCTGCCAGCGCGGGGACCAGCCCCAGCATTTT.

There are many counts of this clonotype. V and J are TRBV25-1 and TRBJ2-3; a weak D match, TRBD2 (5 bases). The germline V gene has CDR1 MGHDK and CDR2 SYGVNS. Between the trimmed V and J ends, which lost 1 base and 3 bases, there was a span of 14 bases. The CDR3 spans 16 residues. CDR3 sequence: CASSELGRRKTDTQYF. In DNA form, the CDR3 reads TGTGCCAGCAGTGAATTGGGCAGGAGGAAAACAGATACGCAGTATTTT.

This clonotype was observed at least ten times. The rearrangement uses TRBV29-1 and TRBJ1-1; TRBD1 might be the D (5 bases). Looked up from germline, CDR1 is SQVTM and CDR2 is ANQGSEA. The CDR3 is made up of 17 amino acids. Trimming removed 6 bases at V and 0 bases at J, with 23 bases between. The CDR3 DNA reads TGCAGCGTCGGGACGTCCCTACGATCTCACATGAACACTGAAGCTTTCTTT. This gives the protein CSVGTSLRSHMNTEAFF.

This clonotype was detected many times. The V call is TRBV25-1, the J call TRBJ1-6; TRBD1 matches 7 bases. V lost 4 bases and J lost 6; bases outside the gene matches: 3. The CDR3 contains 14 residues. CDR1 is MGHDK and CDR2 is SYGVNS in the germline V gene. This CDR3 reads CASSGDSPNSPLHF. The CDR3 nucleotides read TGTGCCAGCAGTGGGGACAGCCCTAATTCACCCCTCCACTTT.

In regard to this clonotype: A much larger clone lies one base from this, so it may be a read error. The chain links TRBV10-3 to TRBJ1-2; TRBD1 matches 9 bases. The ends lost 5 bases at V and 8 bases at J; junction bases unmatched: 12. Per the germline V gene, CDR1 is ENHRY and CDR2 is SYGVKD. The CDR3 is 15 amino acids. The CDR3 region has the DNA TGTGCCATCAGTTACTGGGGACAGGGCCGTTACGGCTACACCTTC. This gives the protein CAISYWGQGRYGYTF.

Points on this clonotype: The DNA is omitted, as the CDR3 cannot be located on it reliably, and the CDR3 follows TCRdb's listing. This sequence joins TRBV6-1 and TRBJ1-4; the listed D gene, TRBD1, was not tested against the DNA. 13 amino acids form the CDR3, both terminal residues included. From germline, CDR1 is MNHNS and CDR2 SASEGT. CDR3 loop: CASSKGTGQNCFF.

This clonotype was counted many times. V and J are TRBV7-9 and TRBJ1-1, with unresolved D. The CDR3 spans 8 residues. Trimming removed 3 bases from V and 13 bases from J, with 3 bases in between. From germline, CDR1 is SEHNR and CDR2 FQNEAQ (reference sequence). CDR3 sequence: CASSFGFF. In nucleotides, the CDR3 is TGTGCCAGCAGCTTCGGTTTCTTT. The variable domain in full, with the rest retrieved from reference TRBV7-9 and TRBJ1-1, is DTGVSQNPRHKITKRGQNVTFRCDPISEHNRLYWYRQTLGQGPEFLTYFQNEAQLEKSRLLSDRFSAERPKGSFSTLEIQRTEQGDSAMYLCASSFGFFGQGTRLTVV.

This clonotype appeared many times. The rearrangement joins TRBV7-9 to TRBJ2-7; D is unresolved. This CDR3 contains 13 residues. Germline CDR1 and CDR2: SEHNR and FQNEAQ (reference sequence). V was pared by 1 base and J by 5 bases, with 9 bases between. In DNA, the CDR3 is TGTGCCAGCAGCTTAGTGGGTACCCACGAGCAGTACTTC. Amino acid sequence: CASSLVGTHEQYF.

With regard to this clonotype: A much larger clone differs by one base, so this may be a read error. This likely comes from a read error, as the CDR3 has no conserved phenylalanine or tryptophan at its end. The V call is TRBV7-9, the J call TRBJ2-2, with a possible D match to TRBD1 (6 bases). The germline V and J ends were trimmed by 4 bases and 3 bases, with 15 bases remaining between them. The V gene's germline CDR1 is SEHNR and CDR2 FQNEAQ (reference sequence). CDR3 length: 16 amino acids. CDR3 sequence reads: CASSSTQGYDTGELFS. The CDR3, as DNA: TGTGCCAGCAGCTCGACTCAGGGGTACGACACCGGGGAGCTGTTTTCT.

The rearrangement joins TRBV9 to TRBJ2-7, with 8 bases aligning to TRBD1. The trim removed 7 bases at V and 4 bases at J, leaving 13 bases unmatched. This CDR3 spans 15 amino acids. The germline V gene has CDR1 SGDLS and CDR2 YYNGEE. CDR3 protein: CASSPPGTGSYEQYF. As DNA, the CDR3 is TGTGCCAGCTCACCCCCCGGGACAGGATCATACGAGCAGTACTTC.

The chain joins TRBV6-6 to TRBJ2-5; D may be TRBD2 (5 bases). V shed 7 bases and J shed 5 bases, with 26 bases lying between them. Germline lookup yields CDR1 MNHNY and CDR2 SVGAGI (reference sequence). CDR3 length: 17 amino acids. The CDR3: CASTRRTSLSPVETQYF. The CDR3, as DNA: TGTGCCAGCACCAGGAGGACTTCCTTGAGTCCCGTGGAGACCCAGTACTTC.

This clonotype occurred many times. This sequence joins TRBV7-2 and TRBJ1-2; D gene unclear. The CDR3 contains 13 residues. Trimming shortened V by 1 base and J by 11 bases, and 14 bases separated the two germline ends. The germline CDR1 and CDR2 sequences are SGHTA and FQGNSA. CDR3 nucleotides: TGTGCCAGCAGCTTAGATTTCGCCAGTTGGTACACCTTC. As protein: CASSLDFASWYTF. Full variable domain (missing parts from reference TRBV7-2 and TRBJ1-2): GAGVSQSPSNKVTEKGKDVELRCDPISGHTALYWYRQSLGQGLEFLIYFQGNSAPDKSGLPSDRFSAERTGGSVSTLTIQRTQQEDSAVYLCASSLDFASWYTFGSGTRLTVV.

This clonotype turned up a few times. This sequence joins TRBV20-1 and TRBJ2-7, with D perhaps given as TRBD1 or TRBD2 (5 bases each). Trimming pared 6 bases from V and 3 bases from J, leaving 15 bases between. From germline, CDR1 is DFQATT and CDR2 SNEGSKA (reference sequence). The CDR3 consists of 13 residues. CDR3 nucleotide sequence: TGCAGTGCCCCTTTAGGGACGCTCTACGAGCAGTACTTC. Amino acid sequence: CSAPLGTLYEQYF.

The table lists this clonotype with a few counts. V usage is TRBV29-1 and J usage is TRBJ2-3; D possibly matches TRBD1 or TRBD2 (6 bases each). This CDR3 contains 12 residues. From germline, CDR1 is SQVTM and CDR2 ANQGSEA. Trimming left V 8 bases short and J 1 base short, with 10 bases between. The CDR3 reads CSMRGGTDTQYF. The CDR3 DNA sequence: TGCAGCATGAGGGGGGGCACAGATACGCAGTATTTT.

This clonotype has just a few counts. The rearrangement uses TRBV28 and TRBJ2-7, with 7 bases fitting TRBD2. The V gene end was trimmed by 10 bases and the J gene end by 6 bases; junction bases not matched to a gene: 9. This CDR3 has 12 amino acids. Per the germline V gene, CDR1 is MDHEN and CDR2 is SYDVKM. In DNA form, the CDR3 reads TGTGCCACCGGGGGAGGGCTCCTCGAGCAGTACTTC. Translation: CATGGGLLEQYF. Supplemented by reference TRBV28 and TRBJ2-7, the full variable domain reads DVKVTQSSRYLVKRTGEKVFLECVQDMDHENMFWYRQDPGLGLRLIYFSYDVKMKEKGDIPEGYSVSREKKERFSLILESASTNQTSMYLCATGGGLLEQYFGPGTRLTVT.